Listed below are T cell receptor beta chains from one sample, sequenced in a study of response to subunit inactivated influenza vaccine. A single record per CDR3 protein comes from TCRdb applying MiXCR to the RT-PCR reads. This sample has 860,000 or so distinct CDR3 sequences, with less than 25% found just once. This specimen was PBMCs from blood, taken 5 to 6 days after vaccination. These receptors all come from a man over 45 who received an inactivated influenza vaccine. Both conserved end residues are part of each CDR3. Fields, in order: D gene, V gene, clone size, J gene, CDR3 protein, CDR3 DNA. The D gene is left open where the match is weak. Size is omitted from some rows. Given values are once, few, many or a class for expanded clones.

D: TRBD1; V: TRBV5-1; size: few; J: TRBJ2-5; CDR3: CASSVGTGRGETQYF; DNA: TGCGCCAGCAGCGTCGGGACAGGGAGAGGGGAGACCCAGTACTTC
D: NA; V: TRBV7-9; size: few; J: TRBJ2-3; CDR3: CASSLSLTTDTQYF; DNA: TGTGCCAGCAGCTTAAGCCTAACGACAGATACGCAGTATTTT
D: NA; V: TRBV7-2; size: few; J: TRBJ1-4; CDR3: CASSLTGVVSRKLFF; DNA: TGTGCCAGCAGCTTAACGGGGGTAGTATCAAGGAAACTGTTTTTT
D: NA; V: TRBV10-3; size: NA; J: TRBJ1-1; CDR3: CAISDPKVTEAFF; DNA: TGTGCCATCAGTGACCCCAAGGTCACTGAAGCTTTCTTT
D: NA; V: TRBV29-1; size: many; J: TRBJ2-5; CDR3: CSVEDRRTGETQYF; DNA: TGCAGCGTTGAAGATCGCAGGACGGGGGAGACCCAGTACTTC
D: TRBD1; V: TRBV12-3/TRBV12-4; size: many; J: TRBJ2-1; CDR3: CASRAGTGGYNEQFF; DNA: TGTGCCAGCAGAGCCGGGACAGGGGGTTACAATGAGCAGTTCTTC
D: NA; V: TRBV9; size: NA; J: TRBJ1-2; CDR3: CASSVAPRGGTSGYTF; DNA: TGTGCCAGCAGCGTAGCTCCCCGTGGGGGGACCTCCGGCTACACCTTC
D: NA; V: TRBV6-5; size: NA; J: TRBJ2-7; CDR3: CASSYSNRRKSYEQYF; DNA: TGTGCCAGCAGTTACTCGAACCGGCGGAAATCCTACGAGCAGTACTTC
D: TRBD2; V: TRBV9; size: NA; J: TRBJ2-1; CDR3: CASSELAGAPLGEQFF; DNA: TGTGCCAGCAGCGAGTTAGCGGGAGCCCCTTTGGGTGAGCAGTTCTTC
D: TRBD1; V: TRBV28; size: few; J: TRBJ1-1; CDR3: CASSFRGRGYTEAFF; DNA: TGTGCCAGCAGTTTCCGTGGCAGGGGGTACACTGAAGCTTTCTTT
D: NA; V: TRBV7-2; size: few; J: TRBJ1-6; CDR3: CASSLGRTTSPLHF; DNA: TGTGCCAGCAGCTTAGGCCGGACAACCTCACCCCTCCACTTT
D: TRBD2; V: TRBV6-2/TRBV6-3; size: NA; J: TRBJ2-1; CDR3: CASTGTSGINEQFF; DNA: TGTGCCAGCACTGGGACTAGCGGGATCAATGAGCAGTTCTTC
D: NA; V: TRBV18; size: NA; J: TRBJ2-2; CDR3: CASSPPAGEYTGELFF; DNA: TGTGCCAGCTCACCACCGGCAGGGGAATACACCGGGGAGCTGTTTTTT
D: TRBD1; V: TRBV5-4; size: many; J: TRBJ1-1; CDR3: CASMRGQMNTEAFF; DNA: TGTGCCAGCATGCGGGGACAGATGAACACTGAAGCTTTCTTT
D: TRBD1; V: TRBV5-1; size: few; J: TRBJ2-7; CDR3: CASSGTGTGGGQYF; DNA: TGCGCCAGCAGCGGAACCGGGACAGGGGGCGGGCAGTACTTC
D: TRBD2; V: TRBV20-1; size: NA; J: TRBJ2-7; CDR3: CSAGAGTRVGQYF; DNA: TGCAGTGCCGGGGCCGGGACTAGGGTAGGGCAGTACTTC
D: TRBD1; V: TRBV2; size: NA; J: TRBJ1-5; CDR3: CASSEGDRFNQPQHF; DNA: TGTGCCAGCAGTGAAGGGGACAGATTCAATCAGCCCCAGCATTTT
D: TRBD2; V: TRBV7-9; size: few; J: TRBJ2-7; CDR3: CASSFLTSGNVYEQYF; DNA: TGTGCCAGCAGCTTCCTGACTAGCGGGAACGTTTACGAGCAGTACTTC